This T cell receptor (beta chain) originates from a study of blood T cells in healthy people across ages. Whole-study findings and limits: TCR beta diversity per million T cells fell roughly linearly with age.

Germline V gives CDR1 PRHDT, CDR2 FYEKMQ (reference sequence). This CDR3 spans 13 amino acids. The donors, healthy Caucasians from Russia, were aged roughly 6 to 90. Peripheral blood from each donor was collected in a volume of about 10 milliliters. Samples each had at least 5 micrograms of total RNA extracted. It was with a sample-barcoded 5' primer and a J-beta primer mix that a second PCR of about 7 to 12 cycles was run. TCRdb re-called the 5' RACE reads through MiXCR, storing one row per CDR3 protein. In the table there are about 1.4 million distinct CDR3 sequences, around 59% of which are singletons. As to this clonotype: Its antigen is currently unknown.

V usage is TRBV13 and J usage is TRBJ2-5; 9 bases line up with TRBD2. The better agreement between TRBJ2-7 and the DNA end casts doubt on the J call. The receptor was isolated from a young man in good health. The sample taken for sequencing was blood. CDR3 nucleotides: TGTGCCAGCCGCGGTAGCGGGAGTATCGAGCAGTACTTC. Translating it yields CASRGSGSIEQYF.